The text below deals with one TCR beta chain. Its antigen remains unknown. The germline gene is not matched at one end of the junction; a read error may be the cause. A second PCR of roughly 7 to 11 cycles used a sample-barcoded 5' primer and a J-beta primer mix. TCRdb reprocessed the 5' RACE reads via MiXCR and lists one record per CDR3 protein. The table lists about 640,000 distinct CDR3 sequences, roughly 50% of them singletons, with 30% to 45% in the top ten. This sample was included in a study of blood T cells in healthy people across ages. The wider study: Researchers report that template switching captured about one barcoded beta molecule per two T cells.

Study conclusions and caveats: Long-lived and aged donors differed, with more naive CD4+ cells and higher diversity in the long-lived. Diversity of TCR beta correlated strongly with naive T cell percentage.

Total RNA was isolated from each sample in quantities of at least 6 micrograms. The sequence was collected from a man aged 60-69 years in good health. Specimen: blood.

DNA of the CDR3: TGCGCCAGCAGTAAGACAGGGCCTGAGGGGCAGTTCTTC. Amino acid sequence: CASSKTGPEGQFF. The V and J genes are TRBV6-5 and TRBJ2-1; 7 nucleotides line up with TRBD1. The germline V gene encodes CDR1 MNHEY and CDR2 SVGAGI. The CDR3 is made up of 13 amino acids.